These 8 T cell receptor beta chains came from one sample sequenced in a study of control samples from healthy donors and cancer patients. Measured with immunoSEQ multiplex PCR; TCRdb has only the in-frame clones, and not every one. The data contain 75,000 to 100,000 clones, around 80% of them singletons. Material: blood. The receptor set was obtained from a man in his 60s in good health.

The genes are TRBV29-1 and TRBJ2-7; D is ambiguous. This CDR3 is built from 12 residues. Trimming shortened V by 0 bases and J by 2 bases, and 5 bases separated the two germline ends. From germline, CDR1 is SQVTM and CDR2 ANQGSEA. The CDR3 spells CSVEDPAYEQYF. As DNA, the CDR3 is TGCAGCGTTGAAGACCCAGCCTACGAGCAGTACTTC.

V usage is TRBV6-4 and J usage is TRBJ1-6, with 8 positions matching TRBD1. The junction had 8 bases not matched to a gene; V was cut back by 4 bases and J by 9 bases. The germline gives CDR1 MRHNA, CDR2 SNTAGT. This CDR3 is 15 amino acids long. The CDR3 sequence: CASSVSGTGPSPLHF. CDR3 in DNA: TGTGCCAGCAGTGTATCCGGGACAGGCCCTTCACCCCTCCACTTT.

The rearrangement joins TRBV28 to TRBJ1-4; D gene ambiguous. CDR1 is MDHEN, CDR2 SYDVKM, per germline. V was trimmed by 3 bases and J by 8 bases, leaving 4 bases between them. This CDR3 has 11 residues. The CDR3 DNA is TGTGCCAGCAGTTTTCAGGAAAAACTGTTTTTT. It yields the protein CASSFQEKLFF.

The V gene is TRBV10-1, the J gene TRBJ2-7; the match to TRBD2 covers 11 bases. The CDR3 consists of 17 residues. Germline-derived CDR1 and CDR2 are WNHNN and SYGVQD (reference sequence). J gave up 0 bases and V 2 bases, and 6 bases lay outside the gene matches. The CDR3 spells CASSEGSGRASSYEQYF. The CDR3 DNA sequence: TGCGCCAGCAGTGAGGGTAGCGGGAGGGCCAGCTCCTACGAGCAGTACTTC.

This sequence joins TRBV7-2 and TRBJ1-2; 8 bases match TRBD1. The CDR3 spans 14 residues. Trimming removed 1 base from V and 3 bases from J; junction bases left unmatched: 1. Germline lookup yields CDR1 SGHTA and CDR2 FQGNSA. CDR3 residues: CASSLETGDYGYTF. CDR3 sequence (DNA): TGTGCCAGCAGCTTAGAGACAGGGGACTATGGCTACACCTTC.

V is TRBV28 and J is TRBJ2-7; tentative D call: TRBD2 (5 bases). The germline V and J ends were trimmed by 7 bases and 5 bases, with 18 bases remaining between them. Germline V CDR1 and CDR2: MDHEN, SYDVKM. There are 14 residues in the CDR3. CDR3 sequence: CASKGLNKLNEQYF. The CDR3 coding sequence is TGTGCCAGCAAAGGACTGAATAAACTCAACGAGCAGTACTTC. The entire variable domain, with the rest obtained from reference TRBV28 and TRBJ2-7, is as follows: DVKVTQSSRYLVKRTGEKVFLECVQDMDHENMFWYRQDPGLGLRLIYFSYDVKMKEKGDIPEGYSVSREKKERFSLILESASTNQTSMYLCASKGLNKLNEQYFGPGTRLTVT.

The CDR3 spells CASSLISGDTGELFF. The CDR3 DNA sequence: TGCGCCAGCAGCTTGATCTCAGGGGACACCGGGGAGCTGTTTTTT. This chain connects TRBV5-1 to TRBJ2-2; perhaps TRBD1 as D (6 bases). V lost 1 base and J 3 bases, leaving 10 bases between the germline ends. CDR1 and CDR2 (germline): SGHRS, YFSETQ. CDR3 length: 15 amino acids.

On this clone: Other nucleotide sequences in the sample specify the same CDR3. CDR3 residues: CASSEYRQGDYGYTF. CDR3 sequence (DNA): TGTGCCAGCAGTGAATATAGACAGGGCGACTATGGCTACACCTTC. The rearrangement uses TRBV25-1 and TRBJ1-2; 7 nucleotides match TRBD1. CDR1 and CDR2 (germline): MGHDK, SYGVNS. V gave up 0 bases and J gave up 3 bases; unmatched junction bases: 4. The CDR3 length is 15 residues.